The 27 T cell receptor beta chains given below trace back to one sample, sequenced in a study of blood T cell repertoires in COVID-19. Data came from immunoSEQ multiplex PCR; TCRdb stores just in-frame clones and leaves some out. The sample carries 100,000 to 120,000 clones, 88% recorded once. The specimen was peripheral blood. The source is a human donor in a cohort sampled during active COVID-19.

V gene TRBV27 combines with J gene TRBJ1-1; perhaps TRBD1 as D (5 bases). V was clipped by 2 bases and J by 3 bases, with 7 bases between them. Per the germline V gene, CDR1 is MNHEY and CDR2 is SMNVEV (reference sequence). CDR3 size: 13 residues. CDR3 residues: CASSLQGYTEAFF. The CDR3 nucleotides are TGTGCCAGCAGTTTACAGGGATACACTGAAGCTTTCTTT.

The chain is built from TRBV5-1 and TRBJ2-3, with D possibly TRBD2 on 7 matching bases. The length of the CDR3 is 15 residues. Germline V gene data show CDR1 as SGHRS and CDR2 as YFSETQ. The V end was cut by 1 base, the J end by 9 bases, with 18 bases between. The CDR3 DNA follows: TGCGCCAGCAGCTTGCCAGGGGAGGGGCTAGGGACGCAGTATTTT. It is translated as CASSLPGEGLGTQYF.

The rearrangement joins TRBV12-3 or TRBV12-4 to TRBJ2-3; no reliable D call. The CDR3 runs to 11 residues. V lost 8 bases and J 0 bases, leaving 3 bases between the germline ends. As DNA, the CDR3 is TGTGCCAGCGGCAGCACAGATACGCAGTATTTT. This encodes CASGSTDTQYF.

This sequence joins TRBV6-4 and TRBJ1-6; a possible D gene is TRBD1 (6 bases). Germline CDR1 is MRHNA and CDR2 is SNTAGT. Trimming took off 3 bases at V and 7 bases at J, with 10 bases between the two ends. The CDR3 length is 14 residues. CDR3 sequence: CASSEAGGNSPLHF. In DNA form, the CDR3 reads TGTGCCAGCAGTGAAGCGGGGGGCAATTCACCCCTCCACTTT.

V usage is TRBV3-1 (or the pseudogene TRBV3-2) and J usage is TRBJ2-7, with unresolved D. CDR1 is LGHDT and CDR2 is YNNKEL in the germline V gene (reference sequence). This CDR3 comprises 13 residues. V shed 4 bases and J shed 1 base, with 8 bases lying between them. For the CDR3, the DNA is TGTGCCAGCAGCCTCGGCAGGTCCTACGAGCAGTACTTC. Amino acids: CASSLGRSYEQYF.

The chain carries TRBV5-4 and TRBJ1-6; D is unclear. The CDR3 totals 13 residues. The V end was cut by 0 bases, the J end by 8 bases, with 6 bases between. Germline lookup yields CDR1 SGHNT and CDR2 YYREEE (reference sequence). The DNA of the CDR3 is TGTGCCAGCAGCTTGGAGACTGATTCACCCCTCCACTTT. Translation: CASSLETDSPLHF.

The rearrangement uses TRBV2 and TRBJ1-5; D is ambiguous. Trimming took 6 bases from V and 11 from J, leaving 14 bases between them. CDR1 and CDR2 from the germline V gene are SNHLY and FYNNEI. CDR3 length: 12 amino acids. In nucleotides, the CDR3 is TGTGCCAGCAGGCAAAAGGACTCGGCCCAGCATTTT. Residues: CASRQKDSAQHF.

CDR3 coding DNA: TGTGCCAGCTCACAAGCGACAGGGACGAACACTGAAGCTTTCTTT. Encoded protein: CASSQATGTNTEAFF. The J gene is TRBJ1-1, the V gene TRBV18; 7 bases map to TRBD1. The CDR3 has 15 residues. With V trimmed by 4 bases and J by 1 base, 6 bases remained unmatched. The germline V gene encodes CDR1 KGHSH and CDR2 LQKENI.

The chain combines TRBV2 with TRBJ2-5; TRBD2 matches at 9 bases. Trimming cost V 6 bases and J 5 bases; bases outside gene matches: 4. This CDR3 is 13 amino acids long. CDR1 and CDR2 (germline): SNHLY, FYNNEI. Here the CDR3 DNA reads TGTGCCAGCAGGGGTACTAGCGGGGAGACCCAGTACTTC. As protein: CASRGTSGETQYF.

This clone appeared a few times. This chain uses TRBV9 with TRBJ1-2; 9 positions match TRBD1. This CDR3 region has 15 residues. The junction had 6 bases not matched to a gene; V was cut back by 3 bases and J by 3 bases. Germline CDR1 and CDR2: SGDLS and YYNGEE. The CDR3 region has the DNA TGTGCCAGCAGCGCCAAGGGGGACAGGGACTATGGCTACACCTTC. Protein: CASSAKGDRDYGYTF.

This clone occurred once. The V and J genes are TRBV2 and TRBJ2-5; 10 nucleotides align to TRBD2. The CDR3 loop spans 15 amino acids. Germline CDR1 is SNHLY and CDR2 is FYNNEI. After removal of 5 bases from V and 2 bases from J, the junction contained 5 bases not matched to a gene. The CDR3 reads CASSKTSGTQETQYF. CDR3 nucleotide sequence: TGTGCCAGCAGTAAAACTAGCGGGACTCAAGAGACCCAGTACTTC.

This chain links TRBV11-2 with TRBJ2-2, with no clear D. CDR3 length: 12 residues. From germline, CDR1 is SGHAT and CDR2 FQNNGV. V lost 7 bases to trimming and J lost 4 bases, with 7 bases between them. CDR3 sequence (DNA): TGTGCCAGCACCTCCCCCACCGGGGAGCTGTTTTTT. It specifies CASTSPTGELFF.

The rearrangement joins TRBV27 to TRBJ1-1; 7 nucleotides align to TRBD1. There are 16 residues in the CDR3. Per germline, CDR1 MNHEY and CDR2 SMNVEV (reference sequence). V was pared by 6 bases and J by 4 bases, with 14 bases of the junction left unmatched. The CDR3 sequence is CASSQFQMTGSTEAFF. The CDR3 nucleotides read TGTGCCAGCAGCCAATTCCAGATGACAGGGAGCACTGAAGCTTTCTTT.

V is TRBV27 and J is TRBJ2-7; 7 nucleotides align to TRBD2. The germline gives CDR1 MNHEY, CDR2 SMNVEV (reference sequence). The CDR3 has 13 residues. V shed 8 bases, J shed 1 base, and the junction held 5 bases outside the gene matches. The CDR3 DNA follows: TGTGCCAGCTCGGGGGGAGAGTCCTACGAGCAGTACTTC. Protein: CASSGGESYEQYF.

CDR3 DNA: TGCGCCAGCAGGGCGGGTACGTCCTACGAGCAGTACTTC. Amino acid sequence: CASRAGTSYEQYF. J is TRBJ2-7 and V is TRBV10-2, with D tentatively TRBD2 (5 bases). CDR3 size: 13 residues. V lost 6 bases, J lost 1 base, and 10 bases lay in between. Per germline, CDR1 WSHSY and CDR2 SAAADI.

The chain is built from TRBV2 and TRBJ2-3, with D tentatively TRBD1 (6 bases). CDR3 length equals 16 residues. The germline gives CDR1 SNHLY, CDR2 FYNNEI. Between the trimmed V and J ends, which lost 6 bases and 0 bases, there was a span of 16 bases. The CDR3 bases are TGTGCCAGCAGCGAGGGCCCAGGGGCTAGCACAGATACGCAGTATTTT. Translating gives CASSEGPGASTDTQYF.

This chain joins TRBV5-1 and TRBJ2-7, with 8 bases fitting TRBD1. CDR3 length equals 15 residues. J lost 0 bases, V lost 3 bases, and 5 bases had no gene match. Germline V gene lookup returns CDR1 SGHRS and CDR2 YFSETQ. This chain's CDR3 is CASSWTGTSSYEQYF. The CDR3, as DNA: TGCGCCAGCAGCTGGACAGGGACGAGCTCCTACGAGCAGTACTTC.

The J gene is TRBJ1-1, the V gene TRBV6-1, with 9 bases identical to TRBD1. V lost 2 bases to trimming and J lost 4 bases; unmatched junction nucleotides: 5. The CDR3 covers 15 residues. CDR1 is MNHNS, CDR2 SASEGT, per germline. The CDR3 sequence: CASSEFGQGLTEAFF. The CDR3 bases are TGTGCCAGCAGTGAATTTGGACAGGGGCTCACTGAAGCTTTCTTT.

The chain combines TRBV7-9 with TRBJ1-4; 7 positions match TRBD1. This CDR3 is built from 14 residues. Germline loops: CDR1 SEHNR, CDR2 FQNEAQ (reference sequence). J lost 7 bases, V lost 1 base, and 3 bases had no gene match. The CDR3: CASSLEGGGEKLFF. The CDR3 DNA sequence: TGTGCCAGCAGCTTAGAAGGGGGCGGTGAAAAACTGTTTTTT.

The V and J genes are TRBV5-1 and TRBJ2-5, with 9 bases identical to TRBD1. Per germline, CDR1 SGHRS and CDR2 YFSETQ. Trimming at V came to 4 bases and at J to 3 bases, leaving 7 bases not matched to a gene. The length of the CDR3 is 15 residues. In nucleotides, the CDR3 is TGCGCCAGCAGCCCAGGGACAGGGAAAGAAGAGACCCAGTACTTC. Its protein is CASSPGTGKEETQYF.

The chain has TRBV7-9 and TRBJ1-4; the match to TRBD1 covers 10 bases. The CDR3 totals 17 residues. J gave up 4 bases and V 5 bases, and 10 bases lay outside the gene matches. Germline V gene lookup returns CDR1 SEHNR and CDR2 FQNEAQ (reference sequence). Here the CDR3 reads CASSHEPGQGVNEKLFF. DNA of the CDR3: TGTGCCAGCAGCCATGAACCAGGACAGGGGGTTAATGAAAAACTGTTTTTT.

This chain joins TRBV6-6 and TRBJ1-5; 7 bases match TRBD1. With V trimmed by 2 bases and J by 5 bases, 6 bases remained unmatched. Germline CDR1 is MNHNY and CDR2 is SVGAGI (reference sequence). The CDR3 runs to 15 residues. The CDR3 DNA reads TGTGCCAGCAGTTACGACAGGGCCTATTATCAGCCCCAGCATTTT. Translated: CASSYDRAYYQPQHF.

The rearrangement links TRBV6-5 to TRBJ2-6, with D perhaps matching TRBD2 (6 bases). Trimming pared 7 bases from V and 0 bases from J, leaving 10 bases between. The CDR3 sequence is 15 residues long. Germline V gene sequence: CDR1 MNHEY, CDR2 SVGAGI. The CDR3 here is CASTSGGSGANVLTF. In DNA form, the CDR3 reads TGTGCCAGCACTTCCGGGGGCTCTGGGGCCAACGTCCTGACTTTC.

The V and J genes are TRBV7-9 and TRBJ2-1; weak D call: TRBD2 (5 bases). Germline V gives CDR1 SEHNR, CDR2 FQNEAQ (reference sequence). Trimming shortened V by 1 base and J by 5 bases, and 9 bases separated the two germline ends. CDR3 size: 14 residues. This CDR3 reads CASSLVSGHNEQFF. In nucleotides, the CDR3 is TGTGCCAGCAGCTTAGTAAGCGGTCACAATGAGCAGTTCTTC.

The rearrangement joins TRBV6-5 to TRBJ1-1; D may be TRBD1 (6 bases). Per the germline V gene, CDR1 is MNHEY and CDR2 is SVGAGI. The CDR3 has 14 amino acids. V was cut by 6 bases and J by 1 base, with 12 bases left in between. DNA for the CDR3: TGTGCCAGCAGGGGGGCGACAGGGAACACTGAAGCTTTCTTT. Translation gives CASRGATGNTEAFF.

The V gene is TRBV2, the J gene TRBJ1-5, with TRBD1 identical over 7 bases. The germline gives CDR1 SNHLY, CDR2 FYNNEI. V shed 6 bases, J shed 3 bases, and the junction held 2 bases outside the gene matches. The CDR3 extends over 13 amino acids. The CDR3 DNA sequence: TGTGCCAGCAGCGGGACAGACAATCAGCCCCAGCATTTT. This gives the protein CASSGTDNQPQHF.

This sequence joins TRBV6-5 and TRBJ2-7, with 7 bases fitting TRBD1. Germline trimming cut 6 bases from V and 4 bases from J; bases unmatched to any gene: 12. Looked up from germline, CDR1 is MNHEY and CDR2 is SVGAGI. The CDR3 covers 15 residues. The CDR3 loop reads CASRPPTGKVYEQYF. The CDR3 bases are TGTGCCAGCAGACCACCGACAGGGAAGGTATACGAGCAGTACTTC.